This T cell receptor (beta chain) was documented in a study of OX40 agonist ivuxolimab in advanced cancers. The overall study: The study gave patients intravenous ivuxolimab at 0.01 to 10 mg/kg every 2 weeks.

The sampling schedule covered blood at baseline, cycle 4 day 1, and cycle 7 day 1. This table comes from immunoSEQ multiplex PCR, and its TCRdb copy is limited to in-frame clones, with some not included. The table lists almost 50,000 clones, about nine tenths of them singletons. The CDR3 extends over 19 amino acids. Trimming stripped 1 base from V and 1 base from J, with 23 bases between. The germline gives CDR1 SGHRS, CDR2 YFSETQ. This sequence was found in an adult with an advanced solid tumor such as melanoma, head and neck, liver or kidney cancer. The rearrangement links TRBV5-1 to TRBJ1-1; the D gene is possibly TRBD1 (6 bases). The source was CD4+ or CD8+ T cells sorted from blood, collected in a trial of the OX40 agonist ivuxolimab. CDR3 in DNA: TGCGCCAGCAGCTTGATAACGAGAGGGGGGGCGAAGGCGAACACTGAAGCTTTCTTT. Translated, it gives CASSLITRGGAKANTEAFF.